This T cell receptor beta chain was obtained from a study of molecular identifiers for immune sequencing clone quantification. This clonotype appeared many times. Naive CD8 libraries used roughly 18,000 to 1,000,000 sorted cells and 10%, 30% or 50% RNA. In germline, CDR1 is LNHDA, CDR2 SQIVND (reference sequence). This CDR3 is built from 17 residues. Trimming took 6 bases from V and 2 from J, leaving 23 bases between them. Using its own MiXCR run on the PCR reads, TCRdb lists one record per CDR3 protein. The top ten hold over 0.6% of the sample, which has around 460,000 distinct CDR3 sequences, about a quarter seen once.

V usage is TRBV19 and J usage is TRBJ2-7, with a tentative D call TRBD2 (7 bases). The specimen was naive CD8+ T cells from blood, with Jurkat cell RNA spiked in. Subset defined: FACS-sorted CD8+CD4-CCR7+CD45RA+ naive T cells. The clonotype originates from a human donor in good health. Some libraries in this study had Jurkat cell RNA spiked in. CDR3 bases: TGTGCCAGTAGCACCACGTTGGCGGGGGCCCTGACCTACGAGCAGTACTTC. Translating gives CASSTTLAGALTYEQYF.